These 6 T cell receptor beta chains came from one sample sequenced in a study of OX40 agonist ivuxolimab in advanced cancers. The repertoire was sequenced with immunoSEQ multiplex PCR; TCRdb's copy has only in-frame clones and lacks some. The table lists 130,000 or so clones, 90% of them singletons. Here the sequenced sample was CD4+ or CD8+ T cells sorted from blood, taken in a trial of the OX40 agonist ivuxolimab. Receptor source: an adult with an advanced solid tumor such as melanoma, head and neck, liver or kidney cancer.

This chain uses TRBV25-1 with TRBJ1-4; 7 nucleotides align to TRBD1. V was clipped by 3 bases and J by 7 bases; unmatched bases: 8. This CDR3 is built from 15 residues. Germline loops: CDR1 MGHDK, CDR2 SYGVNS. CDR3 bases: TGTGCCAGCAGTGAGACGAGGGGGCGAGGTGAAAAACTGTTTTTT. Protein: CASSETRGRGEKLFF.

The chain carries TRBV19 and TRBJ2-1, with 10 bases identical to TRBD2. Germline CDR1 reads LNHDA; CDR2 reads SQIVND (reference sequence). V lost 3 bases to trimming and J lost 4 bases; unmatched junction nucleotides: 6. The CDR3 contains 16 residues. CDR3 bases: TGTGCCAGTAGTATTCTACTAGCGGGGTCTTACAATGAGCAGTTCTTC. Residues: CASSILLAGSYNEQFF.

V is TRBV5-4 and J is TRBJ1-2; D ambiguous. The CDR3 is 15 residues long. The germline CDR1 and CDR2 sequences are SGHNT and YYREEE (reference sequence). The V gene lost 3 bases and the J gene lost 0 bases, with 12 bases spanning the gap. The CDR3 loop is CASSSGSGANYGYTF. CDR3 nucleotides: TGTGCCAGCAGCTCCGGGTCGGGAGCTAACTATGGCTACACCTTC.

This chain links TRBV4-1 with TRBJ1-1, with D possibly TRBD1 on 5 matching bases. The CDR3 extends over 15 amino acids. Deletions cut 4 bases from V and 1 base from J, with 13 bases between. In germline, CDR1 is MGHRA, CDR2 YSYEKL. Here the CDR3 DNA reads TGCGCCAGCAGCCCAACAGGTTACAAGAACACTGAAGCTTTCTTT. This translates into CASSPTGYKNTEAFF.

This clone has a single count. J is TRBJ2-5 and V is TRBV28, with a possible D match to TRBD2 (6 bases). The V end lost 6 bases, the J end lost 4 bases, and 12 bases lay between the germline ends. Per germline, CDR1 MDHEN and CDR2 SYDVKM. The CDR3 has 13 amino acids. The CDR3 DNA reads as TGTGCCAGCAGAACGGGGACTCGAGAGACCCAGTACTTC. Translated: CASRTGTRETQYF.

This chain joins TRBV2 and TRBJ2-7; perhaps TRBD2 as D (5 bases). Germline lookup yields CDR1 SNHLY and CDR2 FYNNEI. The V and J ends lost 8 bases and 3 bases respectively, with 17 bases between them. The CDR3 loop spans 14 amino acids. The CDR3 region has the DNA TGTGCCAGCGAGTCGGGCGGGCCGCTCTACGAGCAGTACTTC. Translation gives CASESGGPLYEQYF.